Below are 17 T cell receptor beta chains sequenced from a single sample in a study of blood T cell repertoires in COVID-19. Data came from immunoSEQ multiplex PCR; TCRdb stores just in-frame clones and leaves some out. The sample has some 380,000 clones, 81% seen once. The sample taken for sequencing was peripheral blood. Source of these receptors: a human donor with acute or convalescent COVID-19. The donor label of this sample is uncertain.

The chain couples TRBV6-5 to TRBJ1-3, with unresolved D. The CDR3 is 13 residues long. In germline, CDR1 is MNHEY, CDR2 SVGAGI. Trimming took off 6 bases at V and 0 bases at J, with 6 bases between the two ends. The CDR3 protein is CASRAHSGNTIYF. The CDR3 nucleotides read TGTGCCAGCAGGGCTCACTCTGGAAACACCATATATTTT.

V and J are TRBV2 and TRBJ1-1, with 11 bases identical to TRBD1. Per germline, CDR1 SNHLY and CDR2 FYNNEI. V was pared by 7 bases and J by 7 bases, with 8 bases of the junction left unmatched. This CDR3 has 14 residues. CDR3 nucleotide sequence: TGTGCCAGCATGAAAGGACAGGGGGCTGGTGAAGCTTTCTTT. Translation: CASMKGQGAGEAFF. The variable domain in full, completed from reference TRBV2 and TRBJ1-1, reads EPEVTQTPSHQVTQMGQEVILRCVPISNHLYFYWYRQILGQKVEFLVSFYNNEISEKSEIFDDQFSVERPDGSNFTLKIRSTKLEDSAMYFCASMKGQGAGEAFFGQGTRLTVV.

This clone appeared a single time. This chain uses TRBV6-5 with TRBJ1-2; 7 bases map to TRBD1. The CDR3 is 15 amino acids. Germline CDR1 and CDR2: MNHEY and SVGAGI. The junction had 7 bases not matched to a gene; V was cut back by 3 bases and J by 3 bases. In DNA form, the CDR3 reads TGTGCCAGCAGTTATTTGACAGGGCCCTACTATGGCTACACCTTC. It encodes CASSYLTGPYYGYTF.

Remarks on this clone: Other DNA sequences from this sample encode an identical CDR3 as well. The J gene is TRBJ2-7, the V gene TRBV20-1, with D tentatively TRBD1 (5 bases). CDR1 is DFQATT, CDR2 SNEGSKA, per germline (reference sequence). Trimming cost V 6 bases and J 3 bases, with 9 bases left between them. The CDR3 runs 11 residues. CDR3 sequence reads: CSARRGYEQYF. The CDR3 region has the DNA TGCAGTGCCCGAAGGGGCTACGAGCAGTACTTC.

V usage is TRBV5-6 and J usage is TRBJ2-7, with a possible D match to TRBD1 (6 bases). Trimming took off 4 bases at V and 0 bases at J, with 14 bases between the two ends. The CDR3 is 15 residues long. Germline V lookup: CDR1 SGHDT, CDR2 YYEEEE. CDR3 sequence: CASSNDRTISYEQYF. The CDR3 DNA sequence: TGTGCCAGCAGCAACGACAGGACAATCTCCTACGAGCAGTACTTC. The full variable domain, rest sourced from reference TRBV5-6 and TRBJ2-7, is DAGVTQSPTHLIKTRGQQVTLRCSPKSGHDTVSWYQQALGQGPQFIFQYYEEEERQRGNFPDRFSGHQFPNYSSELNVNALLLGDSALYLCASSNDRTISYEQYFGPGTRLTVT.

The gene calls are TRBV20-1 and TRBJ2-1; TRBD2 matches at 7 bases. The V gene end was trimmed by 3 bases and the J gene end by 8 bases; junction bases not matched to a gene: 10. Per germline, CDR1 DFQATT and CDR2 SNEGSKA (reference sequence). The length of the CDR3 is 14 residues. The CDR3 DNA reads as TGCAGTGCTAGTAACGGGGGGAGTGTGGATGAGCAGTTCTTC. Its translation is CSASNGGSVDEQFF.

The chain recombines TRBV6-5 with TRBJ2-3; 8 bases agree with TRBD2. Germline V gene lookup returns CDR1 MNHEY and CDR2 SVGAGI. The CDR3 runs to 14 residues. Trimming removed 5 bases from V and 9 bases from J; junction bases left unmatched: 10. CDR3 DNA sequence: TGTGCCAGCAGTCAATCCTCCGGGGGGGGGACGCAGTATTTT. Its translation is CASSQSSGGGTQYF.

V gene TRBV4-1 combines with J gene TRBJ2-1, with no clear D. This CDR3 is built from 14 residues. V lost 3 bases and J lost 10, with 16 bases in between. Germline V CDR1 and CDR2: MGHRA, YSYEKL. The CDR3 DNA reads TGCGCCAGCAGCCATCCCTCTAGTGCTTCGGAGCAGTTCTTC. It yields the protein CASSHPSSASEQFF.

The chain employs TRBV5-1 and TRBJ1-1, with a weak D call TRBD1 (6 bases). This CDR3 is built from 13 residues. V gave up 2 bases and J gave up 8 bases, with 13 bases separating them. CDR1 is SGHRS and CDR2 is YFSETQ in the germline V gene. The CDR3, as DNA: TGCGCCAGCAGCTTTGGAGCAGGGGAGGAAGCTTTCTTT. Translating gives CASSFGAGEEAFF.

The chain employs TRBV19 and TRBJ2-3; 8 bases fit TRBD1. V gave up 10 bases and J gave up 0 bases; unmatched junction bases: 6. The CDR3 has 14 amino acids. Germline-derived CDR1 and CDR2 are LNHDA and SQIVND (reference sequence). This CDR3 is CATSDRASTDTQYF. The CDR3, as DNA: TGTGCCACCTCGGACAGGGCCAGCACAGATACGCAGTATTTT. The variable domain in full, completed from reference TRBV19 and TRBJ2-3, reads DGGITQSPKYLFRKEGQNVTLSCEQNLNHDAMYWYRQDPGQGLRLIYYSQIVNDFQKGDIAEGYSVSREKKESFPLTVTSAQKNPTAFYLCATSDRASTDTQYFGPGTRLTVL.

This clone was detected only once. This chain connects TRBV4-2 to TRBJ1-2; 9 positions match TRBD1. In germline, CDR1 is LGHNA, CDR2 YNFKEQ. The CDR3 runs 18 residues. Trimming cost V 2 bases and J 4 bases; bases outside gene matches: 14. The CDR3 region is CASSQPRAGQGSGYGYTF. For the CDR3, the DNA is TGTGCCAGCAGCCAACCGCGGGCAGGACAGGGGTCAGGCTATGGCTACACCTTC.

In nucleotides, the CDR3 is TGCGCCAGCAGCTTGGGTACTGCAACTAATGAAAAACTGTTTTTT. Encoded protein: CASSLGTATNEKLFF. This sequence joins TRBV5-1 and TRBJ1-4; D is ambiguous. From germline, CDR1 is SGHRS and CDR2 YFSETQ. V gave up 0 bases and J gave up 0 bases, with 6 bases separating them. The CDR3 loop spans 15 amino acids.

The CDR3 bases are TGTGCCAGCAGCTTAGAAGGTACAGGGAATCAGCCCCAGCATTTT. Its protein is CASSLEGTGNQPQHF. The rearrangement links TRBV7-9 to TRBJ1-5, with D possibly being TRBD1 (6 bases). The CDR3 contains 15 residues. In germline, CDR1 is SEHNR, CDR2 FQNEAQ (reference sequence). Trimming removed 1 base at V and 4 bases at J, with 11 bases between.

The chain links TRBV7-2 to TRBJ2-7; possibly TRBD2 for D (7 bases). With 1 base removed from V and 1 base from J, the gap between germline ends came to 11 bases. CDR3 length: 15 residues. In germline, CDR1 is SGHTA, CDR2 FQGNSA. The CDR3 sequence: CASSLGGGASYEQYF. Here the CDR3 DNA reads TGTGCCAGCAGCTTAGGGGGGGGCGCTTCCTACGAGCAGTACTTC. Using reference TRBV7-2 and TRBJ2-7 for the parts outside the CDR3, the full variable domain is GAGVSQSPSNKVTEKGKDVELRCDPISGHTALYWYRQSLGQGLEFLIYFQGNSAPDKSGLPSDRFSAERTGGSVSTLTIQRTQQEDSAVYLCASSLGGGASYEQYFGPGTRLTVT.

CDR3 in DNA: TGCGCCAGCAGCCAGGGTCGGGGGGCCCCCGGGGAGCTGTTTTTT. It codes for CASSQGRGAPGELFF. The rearrangement uses TRBV4-1 and TRBJ2-2, with D possibly being TRBD2 (7 bases). This CDR3 has 15 amino acids. Trimming cost V 3 bases and J 6 bases, with 14 bases left between them. CDR1 is MGHRA, CDR2 YSYEKL, per germline.

J is TRBJ2-7 and V is TRBV29-1, with TRBD2 identical over 16 bases. J lost 3 bases, V lost 7 bases, and 9 bases had no gene match. The V gene's germline CDR1 is SQVTM and CDR2 ANQGSEA. This CDR3 is built from 16 residues. The CDR3 is CSASGLAGGKIYEQYF. CDR3 coding DNA: TGCAGCGCTTCGGGACTAGCGGGAGGGAAAATCTACGAGCAGTACTTC.

This rearrangement joins TRBV2 to TRBJ1-5, with D unclear. Trimming shortened V by 3 bases and J by 2 bases, and 11 bases separated the two germline ends. The CDR3 is 15 amino acids. In germline, CDR1 is SNHLY, CDR2 FYNNEI. The CDR3 here is CASSEEGRGNQPQHF. In nucleotides, the CDR3 is TGTGCCAGCAGTGAGGAGGGCCGGGGCAATCAGCCCCAGCATTTT.